What follows are 16 T cell receptor beta chains derived from one specimen sequenced in a study of blood T cell repertoires in COVID-19. Sequencing used immunoSEQ multiplex PCR; TCRdb keeps in-frame clones, though not all of them. The table shows around 300,000 clones, with 88% occurring only once. The sample was PBMCs or T cells enriched from blood (not recorded which). These receptors were collected from a woman aged 60-75 years in a cohort exposed to, infected with or recovered from COVID-19 (not recorded which).

The chain couples TRBV27 to TRBJ2-7; the match to TRBD2 covers 7 bases. V dropped 5 bases and J dropped 5; count of bases not matched to a gene: 9. The germline V gene encodes CDR1 MNHEY and CDR2 SMNVEV (reference sequence). The CDR3 sequence is 14 residues long. The DNA of the CDR3 is TGTGCCAGCAGTACCGGTCGGACTAGTAACGAGCAGTACTTC. Its protein product is CASSTGRTSNEQYF.

This chain uses TRBV28 with TRBJ1-2, with 8 positions matching TRBD1. Trimming cost V 4 bases and J 4 bases; bases outside gene matches: 5. Germline lookup yields CDR1 MDHEN and CDR2 SYDVKM. The CDR3 loop spans 14 amino acids. CDR3 residues: CASSSTGESYGYTF. CDR3 DNA sequence: TGTGCCAGCAGTTCGACAGGGGAGAGCTATGGCTACACCTTC.

This rearrangement joins TRBV5-6 to TRBJ2-1; 7 positions match TRBD2. CDR3 length equals 16 residues. Trimming cost V 4 bases and J 0 bases; bases outside gene matches: 7. CDR1 is SGHDT and CDR2 is YYEEEE in the germline V gene. CDR3 nucleotide sequence: TGTGCCAGCAGCCTGGCCGGGAGGACCTCCTACAATGAGCAGTTCTTC. Translation gives CASSLAGRTSYNEQFF.

The rearrangement links TRBV7-9 to TRBJ2-2, with a tentative D call TRBD1 (6 bases). The CDR3 length is 16 residues. Trimming removed 5 bases from V and 5 bases from J, with 18 bases in between. Germline CDR1 is SEHNR and CDR2 is FQNEAQ (reference sequence). The CDR3 DNA reads TGTGCCAGCAGCCAGGGGTCCCGGGACCAAACCGGGGAGCTGTTTTTT. Encoded protein: CASSQGSRDQTGELFF.

This rearrangement joins TRBV6-2 or TRBV6-3 to TRBJ2-1; 9 bases agree with TRBD2. J gave up 9 bases and V 4 bases, and 10 bases lay outside the gene matches. Germline-derived CDR1 and CDR2 are MNHEY and SVGEGT. There are 15 residues in the CDR3. CDR3 in amino acids: CASSSLAGRSGEQFF. CDR3 sequence (DNA): TGTGCCAGCAGTTCTCTAGCGGGAAGGTCGGGTGAGCAGTTCTTC.

The J gene is TRBJ2-6, the V gene TRBV7-9, with 7 positions matching TRBD2. Germline-derived CDR1 and CDR2 are SEHNR and FQNEAQ (reference sequence). This CDR3 contains 18 residues. V shed 1 base, J shed 1 base, and the junction held 7 bases outside the gene matches. CDR3 in DNA: TGTGCCAGCAGCTTAGGATCGAGCGGGGCGTCTGGGGCCAACGTCCTGACTTTC. This translates into CASSLGSSGASGANVLTF.

The V gene is TRBV9, the J gene TRBJ2-7, with 7 bases fitting TRBD2. CDR3 length: 15 residues. The germline V gene encodes CDR1 SGDLS and CDR2 YYNGEE. V lost 0 bases to trimming and J lost 1 base; unmatched junction nucleotides: 4. CDR3 protein: CASSVGWRGSYEQYF. CDR3 nucleotides: TGTGCCAGCAGCGTAGGCTGGCGGGGGTCCTACGAGCAGTACTTC.

The CDR3 spells CASSAGPSYEQYF. The DNA of the CDR3 is TGCGCCAGCAGCGCGGGACCTTCCTACGAGCAGTACTTC. This chain uses TRBV5-1 with TRBJ2-7; TRBD2 might be the D (6 bases). Looked up from germline, CDR1 is SGHRS and CDR2 is YFSETQ. Between the trimmed V and J ends, which lost 4 bases and 1 base, there was a span of 9 bases. The CDR3 loop spans 13 amino acids.

The chain joins TRBV28 to TRBJ1-2; D ambiguous. The CDR3 covers 14 residues. Germline V CDR1 and CDR2: MDHEN, SYDVKM. V dropped 6 bases and J dropped 0 bases, with 11 bases sitting between them. This CDR3 is CASSRGPANYGYTF. As DNA, the CDR3 is TGTGCCAGCAGCCGTGGGCCCGCTAACTATGGCTACACCTTC.

The chain has TRBV6-5 and TRBJ1-2, with D perhaps TRBD1 (6 bases). The CDR3 covers 14 residues. V was shortened by 3 bases and J by 8 bases, with 16 bases between the two germline ends. CDR1 and CDR2 from the germline V gene are MNHEY and SVGAGI. The CDR3 nucleotides read TGTGCCAGCAGTTATCAGGGAGGGGGTCAAGGCTACACCTTC. It codes for CASSYQGGGQGYTF.

The chain employs TRBV2 and TRBJ2-6; TRBD1 agrees at 8 bases. This CDR3 has 17 amino acids. The ends lost 7 bases at V and 0 bases at J; junction bases unmatched: 8. Germline lookup yields CDR1 SNHLY and CDR2 FYNNEI. CDR3 amino acids: CASTDRVLFSGANVLTF. The CDR3 DNA is TGTGCCAGCACGGACAGGGTTCTTTTCTCTGGGGCCAACGTCCTGACTTTC. The full variable domain, with the rest looked up from reference TRBV2 and TRBJ2-6, is EPEVTQTPSHQVTQMGQEVILRCVPISNHLYFYWYRQILGQKVEFLVSFYNNEISEKSEIFDDQFSVERPDGSNFTLKIRSTKLEDSAMYFCASTDRVLFSGANVLTFGAGSRLTVL.

V usage is TRBV30 and J usage is TRBJ2-1; 8 nucleotides match TRBD2. CDR1 and CDR2 (germline): GTSNPN, SVGIG (reference sequence). The CDR3 is made up of 15 amino acids. With V trimmed by 0 bases and J by 7 bases, 8 bases remained unmatched. This CDR3 reads CAWSVRAGVGNEQFF. For the CDR3, the DNA is TGTGCCTGGAGTGTACGAGCGGGAGTGGGAAATGAGCAGTTCTTC.

This chain uses TRBV30 with TRBJ1-5; 11 bases agree with TRBD1. This CDR3 is built from 15 residues. V was clipped by 3 bases and J by 7 bases; unmatched bases: 8. Looked up from germline, CDR1 is GTSNPN and CDR2 is SVGIG (reference sequence). CDR3 nucleotide sequence: TGTGCCTGGAGGGCAGGGACAGGGGGGATGCAGCCCCAGCATTTT. It codes for CAWRAGTGGMQPQHF.

The rearrangement joins TRBV5-6 to TRBJ1-5; the match to TRBD1 covers 8 bases. After removal of 1 base from V and 7 bases from J, the junction contained 4 bases not matched to a gene. There are 14 residues in the CDR3. Germline assignment: CDR1 SGHDT and CDR2 YYEEEE. In DNA form, the CDR3 reads TGTGCCAGCAGCTTGAGCGCAGGGGGCCAGCCCCAGCATTTT. It encodes CASSLSAGGQPQHF. Full variable domain (missing parts from reference TRBV5-6 and TRBJ1-5): DAGVTQSPTHLIKTRGQQVTLRCSPKSGHDTVSWYQQALGQGPQFIFQYYEEEERQRGNFPDRFSGHQFPNYSSELNVNALLLGDSALYLCASSLSAGGQPQHFGDGTRLSIL.

This clone was seen only once. This chain links TRBV18 with TRBJ2-7, with 9 bases matching TRBD1. The CDR3 length is 14 residues. From germline, CDR1 is KGHSH and CDR2 LQKENI. V shed 2 bases, J shed 6 bases, and the junction held 5 bases outside the gene matches. CDR3 loop: CASSPIRQGGEQYF. As DNA, the CDR3 is TGTGCCAGCTCACCAATAAGACAGGGGGGCGAGCAGTACTTC.

This clone counts as medium-sized (0.01 to 0.1%). The chain couples TRBV19 to TRBJ2-7; the D gene is possibly TRBD2 (6 bases). Germline V gives CDR1 LNHDA, CDR2 SQIVND (reference sequence). The CDR3 runs to 14 residues. Trimming took off 6 bases at V and 2 bases at J, with 14 bases between the two ends. CDR3 amino acids: CASRAYGGTYEQYF. CDR3 DNA sequence: TGTGCCAGTAGGGCCTACGGGGGTACCTACGAGCAGTACTTC.